The present T cell receptor beta chain was sequenced within a study of cytomegalovirus exposure and HLA in healthy donors. This CDR3 is built from 15 residues. Germline V lookup: CDR1 MNHNY, CDR2 SVGAGI (reference sequence). V lost 6 bases and J lost 1; bases outside the gene matches: 8. Here immunoSEQ multiplex PCR was the method, and the copy in TCRdb shows in-frame clones only, minus some. Counted here are some 150,000 clones, around nine tenths occurring once; the ten biggest clones make up more than 1.3%. The clonotype was recovered from a woman aged 30 to 39 in good health and CMV-seronegative. This chain connects TRBV6-6 to TRBJ2-5; 7 bases are a match to TRBD1. What was sequenced was PBMCs. The CDR3 region has the DNA TGTGCCAGCAGCTTGACAGGGACCCCCCAAGAGACCCAGTACTTC. As protein: CASSLTGTPQETQYF.